Listed here are 30 T cell receptor beta chains from one sample, sequenced in a study of a mutant IDH1 vaccine in newly diagnosed glioma. Time point reported: week 47, end of study. The study gave 300 ug of mutant IDH1 20-mer peptide per vaccine dose, with topical imiquimod. Here immunoSEQ multiplex PCR was the method, and the copy in TCRdb shows in-frame clones only, minus some. The data show around 50,000 clones, 65% seen once. These receptors' antigens are unknown. Sample: peripheral blood mononuclear cells (PBMCs), taken from a glioma patient whose treatment included an IDH1 peptide vaccine. The source is a man aged 35 to 55 with glioma. Some clones in this sample may be carry-over from other donors' samples.

The sample holds a few counts of this clone. The rearrangement joins TRBV7-9 to TRBJ1-6, with D unclear. This CDR3 is built from 13 residues. V lost 1 base to trimming and J lost 7 bases, with 5 bases between them. Germline-derived CDR1 and CDR2 are SEHNR and FQNEAQ (reference sequence). DNA of the CDR3: TGTGCCAGCAGCTTAGATGTGAATTCACCCCTCCACTTT. This encodes CASSLDVNSPLHF.

This rearrangement joins TRBV2 to TRBJ1-1; possible D gene TRBD1, 5 bases. Germline V gene lookup returns CDR1 SNHLY and CDR2 FYNNEI. The V end lost 5 bases, the J end lost 5 bases, and 12 bases lay between the germline ends. This CDR3 spans 13 amino acids. The CDR3 protein is CASSQGLGTEAFF. The CDR3 nucleotides are TGTGCCAGCAGTCAGGGTCTAGGAACTGAAGCTTTCTTT. Together with reference TRBV2 and TRBJ1-1, the CDR3 gives the full variable domain: EPEVTQTPSHQVTQMGQEVILRCVPISNHLYFYWYRQILGQKVEFLVSFYNNEISEKSEIFDDQFSVERPDGSNFTLKIRSTKLEDSAMYFCASSQGLGTEAFFGQGTRLTVV.

V is TRBV6-4 and J is TRBJ2-2; 11 positions agree with TRBD1. The V segment lost 5 bases and the J segment 4 bases; nucleotides outside the gene matches: 3. Looked up from germline, CDR1 is MRHNA and CDR2 is SNTAGT. There are 15 residues in the CDR3. Written as DNA, the CDR3 is TGTGCCAGCAGTCGGGACAGGGGGTCCACCGGGGAGCTGTTTTTT. It yields the protein CASSRDRGSTGELFF.

The table lists this clone with a few counts. CDR3: CASSFYPIEGTGDHTF. The DNA of the CDR3 is TGCGCCAGCAGCTTTTATCCGATTGAAGGGACAGGGGACCACACCTTC. This chain links TRBV5-1 with TRBJ1-2; TRBD1 agrees at 10 bases. This CDR3 is built from 16 residues. The J segment lost 12 bases and the V segment lost 2 bases, leaving 16 bases of the junction unmatched. Germline-derived CDR1 and CDR2 are SGHRS and YFSETQ.

This clone was observed a handful of times. The genes are TRBV7-2 and TRBJ1-2; 7 nucleotides agree with TRBD1. Germline V CDR1 and CDR2: SGHTA, FQGNSA. The V segment lost 10 bases and the J segment 2 bases; nucleotides outside the gene matches: 7. CDR3 size: 13 residues. The CDR3, as DNA: TGTGCCATCAGGGGGGCGGCAAACTATGGCTACACCTTC. It is translated as CAIRGAANYGYTF.

The chain employs TRBV6-5 and TRBJ2-7; no clear D. CDR1 and CDR2 from the germline V gene are MNHEY and SVGAGI. V was trimmed by 3 bases and J by 5 bases, leaving 11 bases between them. The CDR3 runs to 13 residues. The CDR3 protein is CASSYLRADEQYF. CDR3 in DNA: TGTGCCAGCAGTTATTTAAGGGCAGACGAGCAGTACTTC.

The chain has TRBV5-4 and TRBJ1-2; 7 nucleotides align to TRBD1. Germline CDR1 reads SGHNT; CDR2 reads YYREEE (reference sequence). CDR3 length: 13 amino acids. V lost 2 bases, J lost 4 bases, and 2 bases stayed unmatched. The CDR3 DNA is TGTGCCAGCAGCTTCCGACAGGGCTATGGCTACACCTTC. It yields the protein CASSFRQGYGYTF.

V gene TRBV5-8 combines with J gene TRBJ1-5, with 7 positions matching TRBD1. Trimming cost V 3 bases and J 0 bases; bases outside gene matches: 9. In germline, CDR1 is SGHTS, CDR2 YDEGEE. The length of the CDR3 is 17 residues. This CDR3 is CASSWAGTVYSNQPQHF. In nucleotides, the CDR3 is TGTGCCAGCAGCTGGGCCGGGACAGTTTATAGCAATCAGCCCCAGCATTTT.

The sample holds a few counts of this clone. V is TRBV6-5 and J is TRBJ1-6, with TRBD1 identical over 8 bases. With V trimmed by 0 bases and J by 8 bases, 6 bases remained unmatched. The CDR3 runs to 16 residues. Germline loops: CDR1 MNHEY, CDR2 SVGAGI. The CDR3 is CASSYSSTGVDSPLHF. The CDR3 region has the DNA TGTGCCAGCAGTTACTCATCGACAGGGGTGGATTCACCCCTCCACTTT.

In regard to this clone: One junction end disagrees with the germline gene, perhaps due to a read error. Other DNA sequences within the sample encode an identical CDR3. The CDR3 protein is CAWSTGNSNQPQHF. The CDR3 DNA follows: TGCGCCTGGAGTACAGGGAATAGCAATCAGCCCCAGCATTTT. The chain joins TRBV30 to TRBJ1-5, with D tentatively TRBD1 (6 bases). This CDR3 is 14 amino acids long. Germline-derived CDR1 and CDR2 are GTSNPN and SVGIG (reference sequence).

CDR3 nucleotides: TGTGCCAGCAGTTTCAAAGCTTATAGCAATCAGCCCCAGCATTTT. This gives the protein CASSFKAYSNQPQHF. The rearrangement links TRBV6-5 to TRBJ1-5; unclear D gene. The germline gives CDR1 MNHEY, CDR2 SVGAGI. This CDR3 contains 15 residues. Trimming removed 4 bases at V and 0 bases at J, with 10 bases between.

In this sample, this clone turned up once. This chain links TRBV5-6 with TRBJ2-7, with D perhaps TRBD1 (5 bases). The CDR3 sequence is 15 residues long. Germline lookup yields CDR1 SGHDT and CDR2 YYEEEE. The ends were cut back, 4 bases at V and 0 bases at J, with 14 bases in the middle. The chain's CDR3 is CASSLIDSRSYEQYF. The CDR3 region has the DNA TGTGCCAGCAGCCTTATAGACAGCCGCTCCTACGAGCAGTACTTC.

V usage is TRBV5-1 and J usage is TRBJ1-6, with D possibly being TRBD1 (6 bases). The V gene lost 4 bases and the J gene lost 7 bases, with 21 bases spanning the gap. The CDR3 runs to 17 residues. CDR1 and CDR2 (germline): SGHRS, YFSETQ. The CDR3 spells CASSQGHRDVENSPLHF. The CDR3 bases are TGCGCCAGCAGCCAGGGGCACAGGGACGTTGAGAATTCACCCCTCCACTTT.

The V call is TRBV6-5, the J call TRBJ1-1, with D possibly matching TRBD1 (5 bases). V lost 6 bases and J 1 base, leaving 15 bases between the germline ends. CDR3 length: 15 amino acids. Per germline, CDR1 MNHEY and CDR2 SVGAGI. CDR3 amino acids: CASRMDTRRNTEAFF. CDR3 sequence (DNA): TGTGCCAGCAGGATGGACACCCGGCGGAACACTGAAGCTTTCTTT.

This clone showed up just a few times. The J gene is TRBJ2-7, the V gene TRBV19; D is unclear. The germline V gene has CDR1 LNHDA and CDR2 SQIVND (reference sequence). V shed 5 bases and J shed 3 bases, with 17 bases lying between them. There are 15 residues in the CDR3. CDR3 DNA: TGTGCCAGTAGTCCCGGGCCAAGCCTTCTCTACGAGCAGTACTTC. It yields the protein CASSPGPSLLYEQYF.

This chain links TRBV10-3 with TRBJ1-6, with a possible D match to TRBD1 (6 bases). Germline CDR1 and CDR2: ENHRY and SYGVKD. CDR3 length equals 14 residues. The ends were cut back, 10 bases at V and 4 bases at J, with 14 bases in the middle. CDR3 in amino acids: CATWTEPYNSPLHF. CDR3 nucleotides: TGTGCCACCTGGACAGAACCATATAATTCACCCCTCCACTTT.

The V gene is TRBV5-4, the J gene TRBJ2-7; 9 bases map to TRBD2. The junction had 5 bases not matched to a gene; V was cut back by 4 bases and J by 0 bases. The CDR3 contains 15 residues. Germline V CDR1 and CDR2: SGHNT, YYREEE (reference sequence). The CDR3 DNA reads as TGTGCCAGCAGCAGCGCGGGGGGGCTCTCCTACGAGCAGTACTTC. Amino acid sequence: CASSSAGGLSYEQYF.

J is TRBJ2-5 and V is TRBV18, with 8 bases matching TRBD1. With 1 base clipped from V and 9 bases from J, the junction kept 10 bases outside the gene matches. CDR1 is KGHSH and CDR2 is LQKENI in the germline V gene. The CDR3 has 15 amino acids. In nucleotides, the CDR3 is TGTGCCAGCTCACCACTTCCAGGGGGCGAGGGGGCCCAGTACTTC. Translated: CASSPLPGGEGAQYF.

This chain connects TRBV15 to TRBJ2-7; 7 nucleotides line up with TRBD1. This CDR3 is built from 16 residues. The V gene end was trimmed by 1 base and the J gene end by 5 bases; junction bases not matched to a gene: 11. In germline, CDR1 is LNHNV, CDR2 YYDKDF (reference sequence). CDR3 sequence: CATSRGLDRVRDEQYF. The CDR3 bases are TGTGCCACCAGCAGAGGCCTCGACAGGGTACGCGACGAGCAGTACTTC. Complete variable domain (other parts from reference TRBV15 and TRBJ2-7): DAMVIQNPRYQVTQFGKPVTLSCSQTLNHNVMYWYQQKSSQAPKLLFHYYDKDFNNEADTPDNFQSRRPNTSFCFLDIRSPGLGDTAMYLCATSRGLDRVRDEQYFGPGTRLTVT.

The CDR3 spells CASSQVQGVNSPLHF. CDR3 nucleotide sequence: TGTGCCAGCAGCCAAGTACAGGGTGTTAATTCACCCCTCCACTTT. The genes are TRBV4-2 and TRBJ1-6; D is perhaps TRBD1 (6 bases). This CDR3 region has 15 residues. Germline lookup yields CDR1 LGHNA and CDR2 YNFKEQ. Trimming removed 1 base from V and 6 bases from J, with 10 bases in between.

The J gene is TRBJ2-1, the V gene TRBV5-4, with D tentatively TRBD1 or TRBD2 (5 bases each). This CDR3 has 17 residues. Trimming left V 0 bases short and J 2 bases short, with 15 bases between. The V gene's germline CDR1 is SGHNT and CDR2 YYREEE (reference sequence). The DNA of the CDR3 is TGTGCCAGCAGCTTGGCCGGATTGGGGACCCCCTACAATGAGCAGTTCTTC. Protein sequence: CASSLAGLGTPYNEQFF.

J is TRBJ2-7 and V is TRBV27, with D unclear. With 6 bases removed from V and 4 bases from J, the gap between germline ends came to 19 bases. Germline CDR1 reads MNHEY; CDR2 reads SMNVEV (reference sequence). The CDR3 is 15 amino acids. For the CDR3, the DNA is TGTGCCAGCAGCCCCCTTCTACATCGACTGTACGAGCAGTACTTC. Its protein is CASSPLLHRLYEQYF.

This chain uses TRBV14 with TRBJ1-3; the D is unclear. CDR3 length: 17 residues. Germline V lookup: CDR1 SGHDN, CDR2 FVKESK. V lost 1 base and J 0 bases, leaving 13 bases between the germline ends. The CDR3 coding sequence is TGTGCCAGCAGCCAAGGAAAGGCGGGATACTCTGGAAACACCATATATTTT. This gives the protein CASSQGKAGYSGNTIYF.

This rearrangement joins TRBV5-4 to TRBJ2-7, with D maybe TRBD2 (5 bases). Trimming took off 2 bases at V and 7 bases at J, with 16 bases between the two ends. There are 14 residues in the CDR3. From germline, CDR1 is SGHNT and CDR2 YYREEE (reference sequence). The CDR3 sequence is CASSLTGSPGEQYF. The CDR3 region has the DNA TGTGCCAGCAGCTTAACCGGGTCTCCGGGGGAGCAGTACTTC.

The chain combines TRBV15 with TRBJ1-5; D gene uncertain. Deletions cut 8 bases from V and 7 bases from J, with 9 bases between. The CDR3 spans 11 residues. Germline CDR1 is LNHNV and CDR2 is YYDKDF (reference sequence). CDR3 in amino acids: CATGEEQPQHF. The CDR3 DNA follows: TGTGCCACCGGTGAGGAACAGCCCCAGCATTTT.

The rearrangement links TRBV6-1 to TRBJ1-1, with 9 bases lining up with TRBD1. The germline V gene encodes CDR1 MNHNS and CDR2 SASEGT. The CDR3 consists of 15 residues. Trimming at V came to 5 bases and at J to 4 bases, leaving 8 bases not matched to a gene. The CDR3 protein is CASSRPGQGFTEAFF. For the CDR3, the DNA is TGTGCCAGCAGTCGCCCGGGACAGGGCTTCACTGAAGCTTTCTTT.

This sequence joins TRBV27 and TRBJ1-5; 7 bases are a match to TRBD1. Germline loops: CDR1 MNHEY, CDR2 SMNVEV (reference sequence). V lost 9 bases to trimming and J lost 3 bases; unmatched junction nucleotides: 8. The CDR3 loop spans 14 amino acids. Written as DNA, the CDR3 is TGTGCCAGTCGCCCCGGGACAGACAATCAGCCCCAGCATTTT. It is translated as CASRPGTDNQPQHF.

The chain has TRBV6-1 and TRBJ2-5; D is possibly TRBD1 or TRBD2 (5 bases each). The CDR3 totals 15 residues. The V end was cut by 1 base, the J end by 4 bases, with 13 bases between. CDR1 is MNHNS, CDR2 SASEGT, per germline. The CDR3 sequence: CASSEGAGTVETQYF. CDR3 in DNA: TGTGCCAGCAGTGAAGGGGCAGGGACGGTAGAGACCCAGTACTTC.

This chain uses TRBV6-6 with TRBJ1-5; D remains unclear. The CDR3 covers 16 residues. Germline V gene lookup returns CDR1 MNHNY and CDR2 SVGAGI (reference sequence). Trimming took 2 bases from V and 1 from J, leaving 12 bases between them. The CDR3 sequence is CASSYGGPVSNQPQHF. For the CDR3, the DNA is TGTGCCAGCAGTTACGGCGGGCCTGTGAGCAATCAGCCCCAGCATTTT.

The chain couples TRBV10-3 to TRBJ1-2; no firm D call. Germline V lookup: CDR1 ENHRY, CDR2 SYGVKD. Trimming removed 2 bases from V and 5 bases from J, with 9 bases in between. The CDR3 is made up of 13 amino acids. CDR3 DNA sequence: TGTGCCATCAGTGAGCAGACGGAGTATGGCTACACCTTC. Its translation is CAISEQTEYGYTF.